A selection of T cell receptor beta chains follows, all from one sample in a study of blood T cell repertoires in COVID-19. The repertoire was sequenced with immunoSEQ multiplex PCR; TCRdb's copy has only in-frame clones and lacks some. The sample lists 150,000 to 200,000 clones, roughly 79% occurring once. The sequenced sample consisted of peripheral blood. These receptor sequences come from a woman in her 70s with acute or convalescent COVID-19. The CDR3 runs from the conserved cysteine through the conserved F or W. Each record gives: clone size, D gene, J gene, V gene, CDR3 DNA, CDR3 protein. A D gene is named only where the DNA matches it firmly. Size is omitted from some rows. Given values are once, few, many or a class for expanded clones.

abundance: .
d_gene: TRBD1
j_gene: TRBJ1-4
v_gene: TRBV3-1/TRBV3-2
CDR3nt: TGTGCCAGCAGCCAAGGGACAGGGTCAACTAATGAAAAACTGTTTTTT
CDR3aa: CASSQGTGSTNEKLFF

abundance: .
d_gene: .
j_gene: TRBJ2-7
v_gene: TRBV19
CDR3nt: TGTGCCAGTAGCGGGAGTAGCAGGTACGAGCAGTACTTC
CDR3aa: CASSGSSRYEQYF

abundance: .
d_gene: TRBD2
j_gene: TRBJ2-1
v_gene: TRBV5-4
CDR3nt: TGTGCCAGCAGCACCTCAGGACTAGCGGGAGGACTTGAGCAGTTCTTC
CDR3aa: CASSTSGLAGGLEQFF

abundance: .
d_gene: TRBD1
j_gene: TRBJ1-5
v_gene: TRBV19
CDR3nt: TGTGCCAGTAGTACCCTTGGGGGACAGGGGATGATTCAGCCCCAGCATTTT
CDR3aa: CASSTLGGQGMIQPQHF

abundance: .
d_gene: TRBD1
j_gene: TRBJ1-4
v_gene: TRBV4-2
CDR3nt: TGTGCCAGCAGCCAAGATGGGACAGGAGTTACAACTAATGAAAAACTGTTTTTT
CDR3aa: CASSQDGTGVTTNEKLFF

abundance: .
d_gene: TRBD1
j_gene: TRBJ2-1
v_gene: TRBV5-1
CDR3nt: TGCGCCAGCAGTTCCGGGACAGGGGTTTACAATGAGCAGTTCTTC
CDR3aa: CASSSGTGVYNEQFF

abundance: few
d_gene: .
j_gene: TRBJ1-2
v_gene: TRBV12-2
CDR3nt: TGTGCAAGTCGCCCGGGCTTGGGGGGAATGGGCTACACCTTC
CDR3aa: CASRPGLGGMGYTF

abundance: .
d_gene: TRBD2
j_gene: TRBJ2-1
v_gene: TRBV5-1
CDR3nt: TGCGCCAGCAGCTCTAGCGGAGTCTCCTACAATGAGCAGTTCTTC
CDR3aa: CASSSSGVSYNEQFF

abundance: few
d_gene: TRBD2
j_gene: TRBJ2-2
v_gene: TRBV30
CDR3nt: TGTGCCTGGGGTAGCGGGAGTGGGACCGGGGAGCTGTTTTTT
CDR3aa: CAWGSGSGTGELFF

abundance: .
d_gene: .
j_gene: TRBJ2-3
v_gene: TRBV7-9
CDR3nt: TGTGCCAGCAGCCCCCCCACTGGTAGCGGACTGACAGATACGCAGTATTTT
CDR3aa: CASSPPTGSGLTDTQYF

abundance: .
d_gene: .
j_gene: TRBJ2-3
v_gene: TRBV4-2
CDR3nt: TGTGCCAGCAGCCAAGAGTTTGGATCTAGCCGGACAGATACGCAGTATTTT
CDR3aa: CASSQEFGSSRTDTQYF

abundance: .
d_gene: .
j_gene: TRBJ1-2
v_gene: TRBV6-1
CDR3nt: TGTGCCAGCAGTGAAGTTGCGGATCCGGGGGGCTACACCTTC
CDR3aa: CASSEVADPGGYTF

abundance: .
d_gene: .
j_gene: TRBJ1-1
v_gene: TRBV7-6
CDR3nt: TGTGCCAGCAGCTTACGGACAGCTTACGGTGAAGCTTTCTTT
CDR3aa: CASSLRTAYGEAFF

abundance: .
d_gene: TRBD2
j_gene: TRBJ2-1
v_gene: TRBV7-9
CDR3nt: TGTGCCAGCAGCATTCCTAGGACTAGCGGTTACAATGAGCAGTTCTTC
CDR3aa: CASSIPRTSGYNEQFF

abundance: few
d_gene: TRBD2
j_gene: TRBJ2-2
v_gene: TRBV5-1
CDR3nt: TGCGCCAGCAGCTGGGGGACTAGCGGATACACCGGGGAGCTGTTTTTT
CDR3aa: CASSWGTSGYTGELFF

abundance: .
d_gene: .
j_gene: TRBJ2-2
v_gene: TRBV2
CDR3nt: TGTGCCAGCACCTCAACTAGGGCAACCGGGGAGCTGTTTTTT
CDR3aa: CASTSTRATGELFF

abundance: .
d_gene: TRBD1
j_gene: TRBJ1-4
v_gene: TRBV5-4
CDR3nt: TGTGCCAGCAGCGTCTGGACAGGGGGCACTAATGAAAAACTGTTTTTT
CDR3aa: CASSVWTGGTNEKLFF

abundance: .
d_gene: .
j_gene: TRBJ2-2
v_gene: TRBV18
CDR3nt: TGTGCCAGCTCACCACTAACGGGTAGAGCGAACACCGGGGAGCTGTTTTTT
CDR3aa: CASSPLTGRANTGELFF

abundance: .
d_gene: .
j_gene: TRBJ1-5
v_gene: TRBV6-6
CDR3nt: TGTGCCAGCAGTTACAAGGCGGTCGGGTATTTT
CDR3aa: CASSYKAVGYF

abundance: .
d_gene: .
j_gene: TRBJ2-7
v_gene: TRBV14
CDR3nt: TGTGCCAGCAGCCAAGAACAGGGTTGGGACGAGCAGTACTTC
CDR3aa: CASSQEQGWDEQYF

abundance: .
d_gene: .
j_gene: TRBJ1-3
v_gene: TRBV7-9
CDR3nt: TGTGCCAGCAGGGAAGGGGCGGGAAACACCATATATTTT
CDR3aa: CASREGAGNTIYF

abundance: .
d_gene: TRBD2
j_gene: TRBJ2-1
v_gene: TRBV9
CDR3nt: TGTGCCAGCAGCGCCAGCGGGAGTCAGTTCTTC
CDR3aa: CASSASGSQFF

abundance: .
d_gene: TRBD1
j_gene: TRBJ2-1
v_gene: TRBV18
CDR3nt: TGTGCCAGCTCACTACAGGGGGGCGATTACAATGAGCAGTTCTTC
CDR3aa: CASSLQGGDYNEQFF

abundance: .
d_gene: .
j_gene: TRBJ2-6
v_gene: TRBV18
CDR3nt: TGTGCCAGCTCACCTACTGGGGCCAACGTCCTGACTTTC
CDR3aa: CASSPTGANVLTF

abundance: .
d_gene: TRBD2
j_gene: TRBJ2-5
v_gene: TRBV19
CDR3nt: TGTGCCAGTAGTACCACTAGCGGGAGGGCCGGAGAGACCCAGTACTTC
CDR3aa: CASSTTSGRAGETQYF